This is a list of T cell receptor beta chains from one sample in a study of cytomegalovirus exposure and HLA in healthy donors. Profiled with immunoSEQ multiplex PCR; TCRdb holds only in-frame clones, not every one. The repertoire holds 200,000 to 250,000 clones, with 82% as singletons. The sequenced material came from PBMCs. All receptors come from a woman aged 40 to 50 in good health and CMV-seropositive. Both conserved end residues are trimmed from each CDR3. Expanded clones are given a class, and other clones once, few, many or no size at all.

>TRBV30|.|TRBJ2-7
AWSVNGAYEQY
>TRBV18|.|TRBJ1-3
ASSPPNQGATGNTIY
>TRBV7-7|.|TRBJ1-1
ASSLGTGEGRRTEAF
>TRBV10-3|.|TRBJ1-1
AISPRQTEAF
>TRBV4-2|.|TRBJ2-7
ASSQEPSGVDGEQY
>TRBV7-9|.|TRBJ1-1
ASSVQEYTEAF
>TRBV7-8|once|TRBJ1-1
ASSPLIGVGTEAF
>TRBV18|.|TRBJ1-1
ASSADRNTEAF
>TRBV7-2|.|TRBJ2-7
ASSFSASATREQY
>TRBV9|few|TRBJ2-5
ASSGGTFQETQY
>TRBV5-6|.|TRBJ1-4
ASSFGQRFEKLF
>TRBV4-1|.|TRBJ2-6
ASSLSRTGGGSGANVLT
>TRBV7-2|.|TRBJ2-7
ASSYWSYEQY
>TRBV9|once|TRBJ2-1
ASSVASGGTYNEQF
>TRBV30|.|TRBJ1-5
AWIIGDQPQH
>TRBV4-3|.|TRBJ1-2
ASSQETGAGYGYT
>TRBV29-1|.|TRBJ2-2
SVESATGGANTGELF
>TRBV6-1|.|TRBJ1-1
ASSEGTPEGEAF
>TRBV6-1|.|TRBJ1-1
ASRDRASTEAF
>TRBV28|.|TRBJ1-2
ASTQQGAYGYT
>TRBV29-1|.|TRBJ2-3
SVLSGAEGGTDTQY
>TRBV30|.|TRBJ2-7
AWSGVTGGAAYEQY
>TRBV9|.|TRBJ2-2
ASSDPGLAENTGELF